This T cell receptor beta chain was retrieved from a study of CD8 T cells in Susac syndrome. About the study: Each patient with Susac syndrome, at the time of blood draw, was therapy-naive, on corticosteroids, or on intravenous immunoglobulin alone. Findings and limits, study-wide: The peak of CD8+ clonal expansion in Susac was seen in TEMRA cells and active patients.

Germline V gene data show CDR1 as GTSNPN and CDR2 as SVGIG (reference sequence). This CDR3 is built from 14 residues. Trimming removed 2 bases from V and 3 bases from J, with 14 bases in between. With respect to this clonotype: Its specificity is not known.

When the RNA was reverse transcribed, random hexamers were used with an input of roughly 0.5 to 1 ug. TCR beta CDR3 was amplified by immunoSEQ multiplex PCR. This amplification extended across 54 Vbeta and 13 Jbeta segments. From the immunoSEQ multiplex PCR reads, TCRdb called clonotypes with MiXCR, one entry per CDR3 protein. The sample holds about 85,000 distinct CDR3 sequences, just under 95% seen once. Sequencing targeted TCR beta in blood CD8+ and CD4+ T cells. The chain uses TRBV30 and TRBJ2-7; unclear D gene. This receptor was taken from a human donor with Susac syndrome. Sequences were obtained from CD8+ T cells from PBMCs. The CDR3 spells CAWSIGFEHYEQYF. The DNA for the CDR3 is TGTGCCTGGAGTATCGGCTTCGAGCACTACGAGCAGTACTTC.